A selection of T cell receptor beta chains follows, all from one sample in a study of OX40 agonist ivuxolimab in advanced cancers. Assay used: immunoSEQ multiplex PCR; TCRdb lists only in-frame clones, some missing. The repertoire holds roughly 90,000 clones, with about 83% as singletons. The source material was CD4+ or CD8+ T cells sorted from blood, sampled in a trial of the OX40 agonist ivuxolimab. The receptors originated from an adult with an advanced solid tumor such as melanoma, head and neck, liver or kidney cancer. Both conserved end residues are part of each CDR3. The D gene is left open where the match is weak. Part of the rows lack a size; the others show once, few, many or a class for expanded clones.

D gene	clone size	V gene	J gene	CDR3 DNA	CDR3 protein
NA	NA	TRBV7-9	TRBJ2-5	TGTGCCAGCAGCTTAACATGGACTCAAGAGACCCAGTACTTC	CASSLTWTQETQYF
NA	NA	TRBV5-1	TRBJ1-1	TGCGCCAGCAGCTTTGAGGGAGTTGGCACTGAAGCTTTCTTT	CASSFEGVGTEAFF
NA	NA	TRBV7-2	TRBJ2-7	TGTGCCAGCAGCCAGGCCTACGAGCAGTACTTC	CASSQAYEQYF
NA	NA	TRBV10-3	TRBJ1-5	TGTGCCATCAGTGAGTCTAGTGGCGACAGTGGGGGGAATCAGCCCCAGCATTTT	CAISESSGDSGGNQPQHF
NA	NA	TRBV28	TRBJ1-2	TGTGCCAGCAGGGGGGGAAATAACTATGGCTACACCTTC	CASRGGNNYGYTF
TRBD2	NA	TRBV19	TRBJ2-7	TGTGCCAGTAGTGAAGATCTAGCGGGTCTCTACGAGCAGTACTTC	CASSEDLAGLYEQYF
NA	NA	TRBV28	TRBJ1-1	TGTGCCAGCAGTTTGAGTGGCCAGGGGCTGCGGACTGAAGCTTTCTTT	CASSLSGQGLRTEAFF
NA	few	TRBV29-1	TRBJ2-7	TGCAGCGTTGAAGATCCTGGGGTAGGCTCCAAGGGGGAGCAGTACTTC	CSVEDPGVGSKGEQYF
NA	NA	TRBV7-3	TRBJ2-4	TGTGCCAGCAGCCCGGGAGTAGGACCCCCCAAAAACATTCAGTACTTC	CASSPGVGPPKNIQYF
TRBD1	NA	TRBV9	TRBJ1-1	TGTGCCAGCAGCGTAACAGGGGCAGGCGAAGCTTTCTTT	CASSVTGAGEAFF
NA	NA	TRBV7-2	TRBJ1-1	TGTGCCAGCAGCACCCTCCCCGGAGGCACTGAAGCTTTCTTT	CASSTLPGGTEAFF
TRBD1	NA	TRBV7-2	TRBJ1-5	TGTGCCAGCAGCCCTAGGACAGGGGGCGAAGATCAGCCCCAGCATTTT	CASSPRTGGEDQPQHF
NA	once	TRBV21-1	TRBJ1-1	TGTGCCAGCAGCAAACCCATACACAGGGCTGAAGCTTTCTTT	CASSKPIHRAEAFF
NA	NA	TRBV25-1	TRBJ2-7	TGTGCCAGCAGTGAATCCGGAAGTGGCGCGTACGAGCAGTACTTC	CASSESGSGAYEQYF
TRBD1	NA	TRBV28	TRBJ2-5	TGTGCCAGCATTCGGCCGGGACAGGGTATTGGGGAGACCCAGTACTTC	CASIRPGQGIGETQYF
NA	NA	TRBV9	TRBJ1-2	TGTGCCAGCAGCGTAGGCGGGGGTAACTATGGCTACACCTTC	CASSVGGGNYGYTF
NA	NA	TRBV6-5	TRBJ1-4	TGTGCCAGCAGTCTACAGGGAAATGAAAAACTGTTTTTT	CASSLQGNEKLFF
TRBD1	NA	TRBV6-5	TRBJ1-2	TGTGCCAGCAGCCAACAGGGGAGGGGTGGCTACACCTTC	CASSQQGRGGYTF
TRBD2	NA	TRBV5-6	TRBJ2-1	TGTGCCAGCAGCTTGTGGGGGACTAGCGGGTTCGCCTACAATGAGCAGTTCTTC	CASSLWGTSGFAYNEQFF
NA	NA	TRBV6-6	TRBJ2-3	TGTGCCAGCAGCCGGGGAGTGGGTACAGATACGCAGTATTTT	CASSRGVGTDTQYF
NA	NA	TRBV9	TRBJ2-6	TGTGCCAGCAGCGTAGCTACAACGGGGGCTGGGGCCAACGTCCTGACTTTC	CASSVATTGAGANVLTF
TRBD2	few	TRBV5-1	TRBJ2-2	TGCGCCAGCAGCCTAGGACTAGCGGAACTCACCGGGGAGCTGTTTTTT	CASSLGLAELTGELFF
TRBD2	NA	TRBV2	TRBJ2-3	TGTGCCAGCGGGGCAGCGGGGGTTGGGGCAGATACGCAGTATTTT	CASGAAGVGADTQYF